This is a list of T cell receptor beta chains from one sample in a study of cytotoxic CD8 clonotypes in ibrutinib-treated CLL. The data were produced by immunoSEQ multiplex PCR, yet TCRdb's version contains in-frame clones alone and is incomplete. The sample records roughly 53,000 clones, roughly 58% being singletons. Sequencing was performed on PBMCs, taken at disease progression, from a patient treated with ibrutinib. The receptor set was obtained from a human donor with chronic lymphocytic leukemia. CDR3s include the opening cysteine and the closing phenylalanine or tryptophan. Size is omitted from some rows. Given values are once, few, many or a class for expanded clones.

v_gene	j_gene	abundance	CDR3aa
TRBV27	TRBJ1-2	.	CASSPTNIKDGYTF
TRBV5-6	TRBJ1-1	few	CASSWGLTEAFF
TRBV28	TRBJ1-4	few	CASSLGGQGRNEKLFF
TRBV2	TRBJ1-2	few	CASSEQGQLGGYTF
TRBV6-5	TRBJ1-1	.	CASSSTLGTEAFF
TRBV4-1	TRBJ2-1	.	CASGGFTSQSYNEQFF
TRBV18	TRBJ2-1	.	CASSPPGTSGNNEQFF
TRBV28	TRBJ1-2	few	CASRAGILYGYTF
TRBV27	TRBJ2-5	.	CASSRLWDQETQYF
TRBV4-1	TRBJ1-4	.	CASSQEYLGVGSEKLFF
TRBV5-1	TRBJ2-2	.	CASSVGTISTGELFF
TRBV5-1	TRBJ1-1	many	CASGPLTDMNTEAFF
TRBV10-3	TRBJ1-2	.	CATIDGNPYGYTF
TRBV11-2	TRBJ2-1	.	CASSLSSGTYNEQFF
TRBV19	TRBJ2-7	.	CASSFGSSYEQYF
TRBV6-5	TRBJ1-2	.	CASSQANYGYTF
TRBV6-5	TRBJ1-5	few	CASSVTGDQPQHF
TRBV5-1	TRBJ1-2	.	CASSLASRGLGYGYTF
TRBV5-5	TRBJ2-7	once	CASSWGQISGEQYF
TRBV7-3	TRBJ2-3	.	CASSLGRASGTKRDTQYF
TRBV18	TRBJ2-3	few	CASSRTWGEPGADTQYF
TRBV29-1	TRBJ2-7	many	CSARTGLSYEQYF
TRBV7-2	TRBJ2-5	.	CASSYSSRLGTQYF
TRBV7-9	TRBJ2-7	once	CASSPRTSGRTYEQYF
TRBV7-2	TRBJ1-2	.	CASSLNPGHGYTF
TRBV5-6	TRBJ2-5	.	CASSLYHGGNQETQYF
TRBV29-1	TRBJ1-3	.	CSVDLAANTIYF
TRBV15	TRBJ2-1	.	CATSGWTGNNEQFF
TRBV28	TRBJ2-5	once	CASNGPRGGGGGETQYF
TRBV29-1	TRBJ2-1	.	CSVAPGSSYNEQFF
TRBV14	TRBJ1-3	.	CASSQVFPSSGNTIYF
TRBV28	TRBJ1-1	.	CASSFRDSEAFF
TRBV7-9	TRBJ2-2	.	CASSSWDAGNTGELFF
TRBV7-2	TRBJ2-3	.	CASSLAGGSDTQYF
TRBV30	TRBJ2-2	.	CACSRQITGELFF
TRBV5-1	TRBJ2-3	.	CASNSRPSEGFTDTQYF
TRBV29-1	TRBJ1-2	few	CSAPNRGNYGYTF
TRBV7-3	TRBJ2-3	many	CASSQLAGVGDTQYF
TRBV13	TRBJ1-2	.	CASSIGTADGYTF
TRBV5-6	TRBJ2-2	.	CASSLTGGATGELFF
TRBV27	TRBJ1-3	many	CASSSRGPGNTIYF
TRBV27	TRBJ2-1	few	CASSLRLAGYNEQFF
TRBV5-1	TRBJ1-4	few	CASSIKTLNEKLFF
TRBV30	TRBJ1-3	.	CASPWGESGNTIYF
TRBV6-5	TRBJ2-7	.	CASSYGSIYEQYF
TRBV4-3	TRBJ2-4	.	CASSQRAGENKNIQYF
TRBV7-2	TRBJ2-5	.	CASSSGLAETQYF